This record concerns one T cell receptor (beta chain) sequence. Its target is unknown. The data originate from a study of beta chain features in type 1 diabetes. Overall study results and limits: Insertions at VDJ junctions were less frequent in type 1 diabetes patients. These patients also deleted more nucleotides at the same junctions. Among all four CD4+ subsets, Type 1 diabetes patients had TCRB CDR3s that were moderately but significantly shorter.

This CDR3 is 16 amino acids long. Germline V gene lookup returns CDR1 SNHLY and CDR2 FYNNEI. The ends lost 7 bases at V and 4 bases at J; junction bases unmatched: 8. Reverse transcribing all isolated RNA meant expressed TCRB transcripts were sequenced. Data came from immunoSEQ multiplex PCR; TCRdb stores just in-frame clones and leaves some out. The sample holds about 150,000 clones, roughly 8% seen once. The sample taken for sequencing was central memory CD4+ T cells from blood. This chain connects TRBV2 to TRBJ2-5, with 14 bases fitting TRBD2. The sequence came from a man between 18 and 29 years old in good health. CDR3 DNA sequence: TGTGCCAGCACTCCGGGACTAGCGGGAGAAAGAGAGACCCAGTACTTC. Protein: CASTPGLAGERETQYF.